This TCR beta chain was profiled in a study of vaccination effects on CD4 cells after COVID-19. Study information: Post-vaccine samples followed the second dose by a median of 72 days. Notes on the study in general: In the late period after vaccination, infection- and vaccine-induced clones contracted markedly.

Trimming removed 5 bases from V and 0 bases from J, with 20 bases in between. Germline V gene sequence: CDR1 MNHNY, CDR2 SVGAGI (reference sequence). The CDR3 loop spans 17 amino acids. Comment on this clone: Antigen: not known.

Sequenced by immunoSEQ multiplex PCR; TCRdb stores in-frame clones only, minus some. The repertoire holds tens of thousands of clones, with about two thirds as singletons. Viral peptide pool expansion of antigen-specific CD4+ T cells preceded sequencing in the ViraFEST assay. It was after 10 days of culture that CD4+ T cells were isolated. Two-dose BNT162b2 or mRNA-1273 vaccination was given to participants. The TCR comes from a human donor who received a COVID-19 vaccine. This specimen consisted of CD4+ T cells from PBMCs cultured with SARS-CoV-2 spike peptides, obtained after COVID-19 vaccination. The V and J genes are TRBV6-6 and TRBJ2-7; TRBD2 might be the D (6 bases). CDR3 residues: CASSPVGTGEHSYEQYF. The CDR3 nucleotides are TGTGCCAGCAGTCCGGTTGGGACTGGGGAGCACTCCTACGAGCAGTACTTC.